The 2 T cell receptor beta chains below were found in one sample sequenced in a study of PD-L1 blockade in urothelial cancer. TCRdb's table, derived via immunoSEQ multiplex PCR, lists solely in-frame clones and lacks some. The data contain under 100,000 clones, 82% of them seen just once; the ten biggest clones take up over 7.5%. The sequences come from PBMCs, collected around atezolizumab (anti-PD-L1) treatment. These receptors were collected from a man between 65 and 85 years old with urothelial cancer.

The CDR3 DNA reads TGTGCCAGCAGCTTAGAGGCAGGGGGAGGAGAGACCCAGTACTTC. This sequence encodes CASSLEAGGGETQYF. This chain joins TRBV7-6 and TRBJ2-5; a weak D match, TRBD1 (7 bases). This CDR3 contains 15 residues. V shed 1 base and J shed 4 bases, with 13 bases lying between them. In germline, CDR1 is SGHVS, CDR2 FNYEAQ.

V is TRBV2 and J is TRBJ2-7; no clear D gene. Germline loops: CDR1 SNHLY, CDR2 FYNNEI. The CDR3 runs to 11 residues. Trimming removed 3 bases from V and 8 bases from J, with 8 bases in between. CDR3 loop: CASSDMFKQYF. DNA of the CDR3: TGTGCCAGCAGTGATATGTTTAAGCAGTACTTC.